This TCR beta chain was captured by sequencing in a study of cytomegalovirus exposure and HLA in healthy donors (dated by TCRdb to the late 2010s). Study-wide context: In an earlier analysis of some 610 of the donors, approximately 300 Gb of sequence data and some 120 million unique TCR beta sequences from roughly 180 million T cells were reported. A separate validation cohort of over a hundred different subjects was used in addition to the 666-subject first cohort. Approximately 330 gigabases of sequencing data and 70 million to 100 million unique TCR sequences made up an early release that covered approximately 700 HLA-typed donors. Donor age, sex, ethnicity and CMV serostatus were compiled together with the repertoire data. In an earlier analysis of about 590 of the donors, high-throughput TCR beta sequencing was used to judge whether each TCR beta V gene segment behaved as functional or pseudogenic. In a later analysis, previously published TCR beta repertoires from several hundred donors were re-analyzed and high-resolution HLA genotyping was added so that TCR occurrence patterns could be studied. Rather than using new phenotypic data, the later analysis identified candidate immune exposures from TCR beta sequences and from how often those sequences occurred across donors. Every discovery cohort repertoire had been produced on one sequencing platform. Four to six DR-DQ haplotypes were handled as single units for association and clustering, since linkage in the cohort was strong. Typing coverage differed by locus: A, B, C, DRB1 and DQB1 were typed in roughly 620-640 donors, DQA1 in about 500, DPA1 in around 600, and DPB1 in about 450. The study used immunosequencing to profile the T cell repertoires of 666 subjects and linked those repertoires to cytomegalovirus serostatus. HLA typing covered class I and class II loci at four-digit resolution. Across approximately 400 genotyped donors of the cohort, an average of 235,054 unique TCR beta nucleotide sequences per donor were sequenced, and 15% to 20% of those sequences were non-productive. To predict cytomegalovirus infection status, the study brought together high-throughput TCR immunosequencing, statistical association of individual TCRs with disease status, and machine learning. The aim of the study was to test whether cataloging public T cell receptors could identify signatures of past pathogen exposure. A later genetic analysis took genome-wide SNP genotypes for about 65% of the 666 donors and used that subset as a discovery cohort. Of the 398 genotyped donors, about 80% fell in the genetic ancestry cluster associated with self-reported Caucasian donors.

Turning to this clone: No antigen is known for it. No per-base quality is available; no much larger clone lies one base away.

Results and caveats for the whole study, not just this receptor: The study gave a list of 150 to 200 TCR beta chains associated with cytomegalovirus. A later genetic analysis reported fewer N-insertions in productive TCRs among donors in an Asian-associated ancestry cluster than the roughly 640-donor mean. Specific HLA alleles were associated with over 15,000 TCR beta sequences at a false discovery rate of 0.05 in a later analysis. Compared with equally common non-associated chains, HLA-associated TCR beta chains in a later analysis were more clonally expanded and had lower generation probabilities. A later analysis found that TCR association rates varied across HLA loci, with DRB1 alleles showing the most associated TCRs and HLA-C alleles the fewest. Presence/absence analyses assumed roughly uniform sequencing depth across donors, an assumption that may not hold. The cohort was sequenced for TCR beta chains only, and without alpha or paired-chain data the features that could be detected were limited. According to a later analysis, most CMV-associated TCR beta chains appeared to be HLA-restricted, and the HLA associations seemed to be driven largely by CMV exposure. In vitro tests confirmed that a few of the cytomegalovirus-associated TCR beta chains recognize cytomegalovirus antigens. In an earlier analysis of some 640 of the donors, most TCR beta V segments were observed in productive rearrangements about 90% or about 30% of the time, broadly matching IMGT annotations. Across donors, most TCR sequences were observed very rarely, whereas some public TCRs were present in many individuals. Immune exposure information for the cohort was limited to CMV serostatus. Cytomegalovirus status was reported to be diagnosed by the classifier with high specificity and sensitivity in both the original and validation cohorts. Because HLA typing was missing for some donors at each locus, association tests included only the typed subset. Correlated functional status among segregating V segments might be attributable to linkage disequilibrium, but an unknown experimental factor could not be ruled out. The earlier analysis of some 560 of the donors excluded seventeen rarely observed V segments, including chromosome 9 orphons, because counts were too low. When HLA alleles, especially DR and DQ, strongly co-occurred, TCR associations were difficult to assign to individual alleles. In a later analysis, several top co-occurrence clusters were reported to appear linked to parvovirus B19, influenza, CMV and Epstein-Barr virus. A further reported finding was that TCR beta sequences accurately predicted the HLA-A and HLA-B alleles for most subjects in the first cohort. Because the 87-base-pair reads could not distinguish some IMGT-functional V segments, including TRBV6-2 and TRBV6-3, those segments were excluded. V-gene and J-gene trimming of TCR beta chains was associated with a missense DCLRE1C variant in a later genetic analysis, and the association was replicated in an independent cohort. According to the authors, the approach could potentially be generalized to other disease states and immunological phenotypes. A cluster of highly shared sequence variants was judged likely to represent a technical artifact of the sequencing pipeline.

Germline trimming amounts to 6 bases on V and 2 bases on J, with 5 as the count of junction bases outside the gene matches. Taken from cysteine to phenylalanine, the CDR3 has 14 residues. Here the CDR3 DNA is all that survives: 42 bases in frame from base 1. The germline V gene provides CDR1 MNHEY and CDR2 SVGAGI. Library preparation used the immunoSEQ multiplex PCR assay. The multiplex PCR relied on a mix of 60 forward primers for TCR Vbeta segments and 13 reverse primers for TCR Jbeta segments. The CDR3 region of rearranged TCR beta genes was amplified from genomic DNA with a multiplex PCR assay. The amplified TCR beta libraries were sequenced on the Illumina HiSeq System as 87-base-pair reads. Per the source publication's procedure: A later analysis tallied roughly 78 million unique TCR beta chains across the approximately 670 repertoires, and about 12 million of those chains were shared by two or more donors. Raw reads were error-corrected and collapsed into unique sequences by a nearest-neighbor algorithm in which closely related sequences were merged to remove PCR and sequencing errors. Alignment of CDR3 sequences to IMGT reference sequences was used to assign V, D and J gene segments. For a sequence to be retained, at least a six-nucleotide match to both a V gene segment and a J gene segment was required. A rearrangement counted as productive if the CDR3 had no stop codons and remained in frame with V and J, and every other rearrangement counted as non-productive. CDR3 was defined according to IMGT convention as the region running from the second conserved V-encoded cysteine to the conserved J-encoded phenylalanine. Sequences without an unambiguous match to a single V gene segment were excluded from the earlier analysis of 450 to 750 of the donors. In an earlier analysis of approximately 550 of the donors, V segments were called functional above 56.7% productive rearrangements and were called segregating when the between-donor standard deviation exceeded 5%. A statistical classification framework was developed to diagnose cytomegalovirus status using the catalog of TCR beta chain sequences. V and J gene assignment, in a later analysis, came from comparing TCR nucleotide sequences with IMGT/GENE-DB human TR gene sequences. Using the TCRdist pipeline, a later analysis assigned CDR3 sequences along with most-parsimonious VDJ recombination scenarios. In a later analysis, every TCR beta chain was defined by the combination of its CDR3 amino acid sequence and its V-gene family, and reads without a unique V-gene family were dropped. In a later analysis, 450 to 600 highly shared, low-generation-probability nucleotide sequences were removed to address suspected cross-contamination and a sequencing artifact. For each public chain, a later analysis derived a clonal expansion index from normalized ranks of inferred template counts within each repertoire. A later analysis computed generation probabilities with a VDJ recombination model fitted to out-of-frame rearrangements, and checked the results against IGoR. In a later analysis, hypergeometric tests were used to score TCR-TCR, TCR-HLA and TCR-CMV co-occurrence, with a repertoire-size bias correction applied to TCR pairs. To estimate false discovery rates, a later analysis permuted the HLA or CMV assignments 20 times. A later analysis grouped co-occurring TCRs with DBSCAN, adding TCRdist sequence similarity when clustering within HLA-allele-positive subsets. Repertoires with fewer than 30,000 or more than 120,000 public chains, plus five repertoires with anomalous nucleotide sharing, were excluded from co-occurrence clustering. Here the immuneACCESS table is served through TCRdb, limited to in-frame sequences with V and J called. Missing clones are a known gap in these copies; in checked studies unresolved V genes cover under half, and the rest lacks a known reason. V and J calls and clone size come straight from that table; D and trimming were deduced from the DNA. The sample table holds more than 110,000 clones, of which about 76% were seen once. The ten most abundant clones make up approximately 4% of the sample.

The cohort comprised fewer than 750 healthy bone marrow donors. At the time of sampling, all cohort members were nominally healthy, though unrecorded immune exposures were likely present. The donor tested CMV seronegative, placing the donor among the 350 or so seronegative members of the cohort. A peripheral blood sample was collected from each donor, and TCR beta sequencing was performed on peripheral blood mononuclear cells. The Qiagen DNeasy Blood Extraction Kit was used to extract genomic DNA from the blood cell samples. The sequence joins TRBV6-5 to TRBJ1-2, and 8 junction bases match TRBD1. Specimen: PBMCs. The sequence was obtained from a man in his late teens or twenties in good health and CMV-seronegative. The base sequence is TGTGCCAGCAGACCCGGACAGGGCAACTATGGCTACACCTTC. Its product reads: CASRPGQGNYGYTF.